The sequence of this T cell receptor beta chain was determined in a study of blood T cell repertoires in COVID-19. Study as a whole: Italy, Spain and the United States were the sources of the convalescent and acute COVID-19 samples. T cells, B-cell-depleted T cells, or PBMCs provided the cDNA or gDNA that served as material.

CDR1 and CDR2 from the germline V gene are MRHNA and SNTAGT. This CDR3 comprises 11 residues. With V trimmed by 6 bases and J by 15 bases, 8 bases remained unmatched. Assay used: immunoSEQ multiplex PCR; TCRdb lists only in-frame clones, some missing. Of about 300,000 clones in the sample, about 89% were seen once. This receptor was taken from a man in his forties with acute or convalescent COVID-19. The sequenced material came from peripheral blood. The chain has TRBV6-4 and TRBJ2-1; 7 bases line up with TRBD1. CDR3 DNA sequence: TGTGCCAGCAGCTACAGGGGCCAGAGGTTCTTC. Translation: CASSYRGQRFF.